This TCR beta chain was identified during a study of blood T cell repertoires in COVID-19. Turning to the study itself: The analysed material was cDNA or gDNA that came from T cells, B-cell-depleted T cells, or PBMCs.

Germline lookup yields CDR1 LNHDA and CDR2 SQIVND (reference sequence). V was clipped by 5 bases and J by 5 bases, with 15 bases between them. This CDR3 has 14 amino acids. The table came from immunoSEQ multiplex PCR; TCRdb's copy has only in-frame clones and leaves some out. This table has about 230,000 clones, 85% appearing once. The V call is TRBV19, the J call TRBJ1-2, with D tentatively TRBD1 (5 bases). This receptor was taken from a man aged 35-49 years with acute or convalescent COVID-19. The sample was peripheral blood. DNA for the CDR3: TGTGCCAGTAGTGAAGGACACCCCCCGTATGGCTACACCTTC. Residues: CASSEGHPPYGYTF.